This TCR beta chain was documented in a study of spatial heterogeneity in lung cancer. Overall study context: An average of more than ten raw reads was observed per unique TCR and UMI combination. Notes on the study in general: One measure, the expanded intratumoral alpha and beta TCR count, tracked tumor mutation counts.

This clonotype was seen at least ten times. No antigen is known for it. As to time point: sample taken at primary tumor resection. Samples were donated by 72 untreated early-stage non-small cell lung cancer patients. The length of the CDR3 is 14 residues. Deletions cut 8 bases from V and 0 bases from J, with 15 bases between. Germline-derived CDR1 and CDR2 are SQVTM and ANQGSEA. One entry per CDR3 protein results from TCRdb running MiXCR on the 5' RACE reads. In the table there are 7,500 to 9,500 distinct CDR3 sequences, approximately 5% of which are singletons. The TCR originated in a female donor with early-stage non-small cell lung cancer. The sequences come from lung tumor tissue, collected at surgery. This sequence joins TRBV29-1 and TRBJ2-3; perhaps D is TRBD1 or TRBD2 (5 bases each). CDR3: CSTRGDPSTDTQYF. CDR3 nucleotide sequence: TGCAGCACCCGTGGGGACCCTAGCACAGATACGCAGTATTTT.